The 27 T cell receptor beta chains reported below all come from one sample, sequenced in a study of blood T cell repertoires in COVID-19. Here immunoSEQ multiplex PCR was the method, and the copy in TCRdb shows in-frame clones only, minus some. The sample contains 400,000 to 550,000 clones, 70% to 90% of which appear only once. What was sequenced was PBMCs or T cells enriched from blood (not recorded which). The receptors originated from a woman between 18 and 29 years old with acute COVID-19.

This sequence joins TRBV5-4 and TRBJ2-1; possibly TRBD2 for D (6 bases). The CDR3 is 12 amino acids. The germline V gene has CDR1 SGHNT and CDR2 YYREEE (reference sequence). The V and J ends lost 5 bases and 8 bases respectively, with 11 bases between them. The CDR3 region is CASSGTRHEQFF. As DNA, the CDR3 is TGTGCCAGCAGTGGGACTCGGCATGAGCAGTTCTTC.

The CDR3 loop is CAISESGADQPQHF. As DNA, the CDR3 is TGTGCCATCAGTGAGTCAGGGGCCGATCAGCCCCAGCATTTT. The V and J genes are TRBV10-3 and TRBJ1-5; D might be TRBD1 (5 bases). The V end lost 0 bases, the J end lost 5 bases, and 8 bases lay between the germline ends. Germline assignment: CDR1 ENHRY and CDR2 SYGVKD. This CDR3 region has 14 residues.

Here the CDR3 DNA reads TGTGCAAGTCGCCTCTGGGGGGGCAAGAGTACTGAAGCTTTCTTT. This codes for CASRLWGGKSTEAFF. V is TRBV12-2 and J is TRBJ1-1. TRBV12-2 is designated a pseudogene. The CDR3 extends over 15 amino acids.

The chain uses TRBV30 and TRBJ1-6; 8 bases agree with TRBD1. CDR3 length equals 16 residues. Germline V lookup: CDR1 GTSNPN, CDR2 SVGIG (reference sequence). V dropped 1 base and J dropped 8; count of bases not matched to a gene: 10. The CDR3 nucleotides read TGTGCCTGGAGTGCCCAATTTGGACAGGGATATTCACCCCTCCACTTT. This encodes CAWSAQFGQGYSPLHF.

The chain has TRBV18 and TRBJ2-7, with D uncertain. In germline, CDR1 is KGHSH, CDR2 LQKENI. Trimming removed 3 bases at V and 6 bases at J, with 15 bases between. The CDR3 totals 14 residues. CDR3 protein: CASSPTDPGVEQYF. The CDR3 bases are TGTGCCAGCTCACCCACCGATCCAGGTGTCGAGCAGTACTTC.

This chain connects TRBV5-6 to TRBJ2-7; 11 positions match TRBD2. The trim removed 4 bases at V and 6 bases at J, leaving 9 bases unmatched. This CDR3 comprises 15 residues. Germline CDR1 SGHDT, CDR2 YYEEEE. CDR3 coding DNA: TGTGCCAGCAGCAGCTCCCCGGGACTAGCGGTCGAGCAGTACTTC. Protein: CASSSSPGLAVEQYF.

Concerning this clone: The identical CDR3 is also encoded by other nucleotide sequences in the sample. This chain connects TRBV2 to TRBJ1-5; TRBD1 matches 11 bases. The CDR3 has 15 amino acids. With V trimmed by 5 bases and J by 1 base, 1 base remained unmatched. The germline CDR1 and CDR2 sequences are SNHLY and FYNNEI. The CDR3 loop is CASSRDRGSNQPQHF. DNA for the CDR3: TGTGCCAGCAGTAGGGACAGGGGGAGCAATCAGCCCCAGCATTTT.

This clone was counted only a few times. The V gene is TRBV7-9, the J gene TRBJ1-5, with D perhaps TRBD1 (5 bases). V dropped 5 bases and J dropped 1 base, with 15 bases sitting between them. Germline CDR1 SEHNR, CDR2 FQNEAQ (reference sequence). CDR3 size: 16 residues. DNA of the CDR3: TGTGCCAGCAGCCTAGGTCAGGGAATAAGCAATCAGCCCCAGCATTTT. Translating gives CASSLGQGISNQPQHF.

This sequence joins TRBV15 and TRBJ1-1; 7 bases align to TRBD1. The V gene end was trimmed by 5 bases and the J gene end by 5 bases; junction bases not matched to a gene: 8. CDR1 and CDR2 from the germline V gene are LNHNV and YYDKDF (reference sequence). CDR3 length equals 14 residues. The CDR3: CATSLRQGRTEAFF. In nucleotides, the CDR3 is TGTGCCACCAGCCTACGACAGGGACGGACTGAAGCTTTCTTT.

The chain has TRBV30 and TRBJ1-4; TRBD1 matches at 7 bases. V lost 2 bases to trimming and J lost 5 bases; unmatched junction nucleotides: 2. Germline V gene data show CDR1 as GTSNPN and CDR2 as SVGIG (reference sequence). The CDR3 is 13 amino acids. CDR3: CAWSWDSNEKLFF. The CDR3 coding sequence is TGTGCCTGGAGTTGGGACAGCAATGAAAAACTGTTTTTT.

This chain joins TRBV7-9 and TRBJ1-2; 7 bases line up with TRBD1. After removal of 3 bases from V and 0 bases from J, the junction contained 7 bases not matched to a gene. The CDR3 extends over 16 amino acids. CDR1 and CDR2 from the germline V gene are SEHNR and FQNEAQ (reference sequence). The CDR3: CASSFNLGTANYGYTF. CDR3 sequence (DNA): TGTGCCAGCAGCTTTAATTTAGGGACAGCTAACTATGGCTACACCTTC.

Details on this clone: The sample has other DNA sequences that encode this CDR3 too. V usage is TRBV5-1 and J usage is TRBJ1-1; D may be TRBD1 (6 bases). Germline V gene sequence: CDR1 SGHRS, CDR2 YFSETQ. The length of the CDR3 is 14 residues. Trimming removed 5 bases at V and 5 bases at J, with 16 bases between. The CDR3 is CASSVGQGNTEAFF. In nucleotides, the CDR3 is TGCGCCAGCAGTGTCGGGCAGGGGAATACTGAAGCTTTCTTT.

V is TRBV28 and J is TRBJ1-2; 10 positions agree with TRBD1. This CDR3 contains 16 residues. Germline V gives CDR1 MDHEN, CDR2 SYDVKM. Germline trimming cut 4 bases from V and 6 bases from J; bases unmatched to any gene: 11. As DNA, the CDR3 is TGTGCCAGCAGTTCAAACCGGGACAGGGGATGGGATGGCTACACCTTC. It codes for CASSSNRDRGWDGYTF.

The rearrangement links TRBV6-1 to TRBJ1-3; possibly TRBD1 for D (5 bases). CDR1 is MNHNS, CDR2 SASEGT, per germline. The CDR3 totals 13 residues. Trimming took 2 bases from V and 7 from J, leaving 9 bases between them. The CDR3: CASSETGFNTIYF. CDR3 coding DNA: TGTGCCAGCAGTGAAACAGGTTTTAACACCATATATTTT.

DNA of the CDR3: TGTGCCAGCTCACCCACTGCGGTGGCAGGGGAGACTGAAGCTTTCTTT. This codes for CASSPTAVAGETEAFF. The chain recombines TRBV18 with TRBJ1-1; a weak D match, TRBD1 (6 bases). V was clipped by 3 bases and J by 5 bases, with 19 bases between them. Germline loops: CDR1 KGHSH, CDR2 LQKENI. The CDR3 has 16 amino acids.

The gene calls are TRBV9 and TRBJ1-2; 7 bases match TRBD1. V was pared by 5 bases and J by 4 bases, with 2 bases of the junction left unmatched. CDR3 length: 12 amino acids. Germline CDR1 reads SGDLS; CDR2 reads YYNGEE. The CDR3 sequence: CASRQGVYGYTF. The CDR3, as DNA: TGTGCCAGCAGGCAGGGGGTCTATGGCTACACCTTC.

The chain carries TRBV11-2 and TRBJ2-2; D is unclear. Germline V gives CDR1 SGHAT, CDR2 FQNNGV. The V end lost 5 bases, the J end lost 0 bases, and 4 bases lay between the germline ends. The CDR3 has 13 residues. The CDR3 sequence is CASSRANTGELFF. As DNA, the CDR3 is TGTGCCAGCAGCAGAGCGAACACCGGGGAGCTGTTTTTT.

The chain employs TRBV12-2 and TRBJ2-7; the table's D call, TRBD1, was not checked against the DNA. TRBV12-2 is a pseudogene segment. This CDR3 contains 17 residues. The CDR3 bases are TGTGCAAGTCGCTTAGAGGCCGCCGGGACAGGGGACTACGAGCAGTACTTC. Translation gives CASRLEAAGTGDYEQYF.

V usage is TRBV7-9 and J usage is TRBJ1-2; 8 bases match TRBD1. Germline CDR1 is SEHNR and CDR2 is FQNEAQ (reference sequence). V was clipped by 6 bases and J by 4 bases; unmatched bases: 13. The CDR3 loop spans 16 amino acids. CDR3 residues: CASSRSGTGGSYGYTF. CDR3 nucleotides: TGTGCCAGCAGTCGATCCGGGACAGGAGGGTCCTATGGCTACACCTTC.

The gene calls are TRBV6-1 and TRBJ2-5; 10 bases line up with TRBD2. V shed 4 bases, J shed 1 base, and the junction held 6 bases outside the gene matches. Germline V CDR1 and CDR2: MNHNS, SASEGT. This CDR3 has 16 amino acids. DNA of the CDR3: TGTGCCAGCAGTGGGACTAGCGGACCCTTCCAAGAGACCCAGTACTTC. As protein: CASSGTSGPFQETQYF.

This rearrangement joins TRBV19 to TRBJ1-1; D is undetermined. V was trimmed by 3 bases and J by 8 bases, leaving 16 bases between them. Germline V gene data show CDR1 as LNHDA and CDR2 as SQIVND (reference sequence). This CDR3 region has 14 residues. The CDR3 nucleotides read TGTGCCAGTAGTATGGAGGAGGGCAGGAACGAAGCTTTCTTT. It translates to CASSMEEGRNEAFF.

This chain uses TRBV2 with TRBJ2-7; 8 nucleotides match TRBD2. Trimming cost V 2 bases and J 2 bases; bases outside gene matches: 5. The CDR3 is 15 residues long. CDR1 is SNHLY, CDR2 FYNNEI, per germline. DNA for the CDR3: TGTGCCAGCAGTGAATACACTAGCGGTCCCTACGAGCAGTACTTC. It translates to CASSEYTSGPYEQYF.

The table lists this clone with a few counts. The chain recombines TRBV9 with TRBJ2-2; the match to TRBD1 covers 9 bases. The CDR3 spans 16 residues. Germline CDR1 is SGDLS and CDR2 is YYNGEE. Germline trimming cut 0 bases from V and 5 bases from J; bases unmatched to any gene: 5. The DNA of the CDR3 is TGTGCCAGCAGCGTAGCGGACAGGGGTCTAACCGGGGAGCTGTTTTTT. This encodes CASSVADRGLTGELFF.

This clone was recorded once. The chain is built from TRBV13 and TRBJ1-6; 10 positions agree with TRBD1. The CDR3 covers 14 residues. J was trimmed by 9 bases and V by 7 bases; bases with no gene match: 6. Germline V gives CDR1 PRHDT, CDR2 FYEKMQ (reference sequence). The CDR3 region is CASKPRDRGSPLHF. CDR3 coding DNA: TGTGCCAGCAAACCCCGGGACAGGGGTTCACCCCTCCACTTT.

This sequence joins TRBV13 and TRBJ2-1, with 9 positions matching TRBD2. Germline V lookup: CDR1 PRHDT, CDR2 FYEKMQ (reference sequence). The CDR3 extends over 15 amino acids. With V trimmed by 6 bases and J by 7 bases, 10 bases remained unmatched. CDR3 amino acids: CASSKGGLARNEQFF. CDR3 in DNA: TGTGCCAGCAGTAAAGGCGGACTAGCGCGTAATGAGCAGTTCTTC.

The chain carries TRBV5-1 and TRBJ1-2; TRBD1 might be the D (5 bases). Germline V CDR1 and CDR2: SGHRS, YFSETQ. Trimming cost V 4 bases and J 1 base, with 5 bases left between them. The CDR3 has 12 amino acids. The DNA of the CDR3 is TGCGCCAGCAGCCAGGGTAACTATGGCTACACCTTC. Translated, it gives CASSQGNYGYTF.

With respect to this clone: At the DNA level, this CDR3 is encoded by other sequences in the same sample as well. The gene calls are TRBV3-1 (or the pseudogene TRBV3-2) and TRBJ2-5; 9 nucleotides align to TRBD2. The V gene end was trimmed by 3 bases and the J gene end by 2 bases; junction bases not matched to a gene: 4. Germline V gene data show CDR1 as LGHDT and CDR2 as YNNKEL (reference sequence). The CDR3 length is 15 residues. The CDR3 coding sequence is TGTGCCAGCAGCCAGGGAGCGGGGGGTCAAGAGACCCAGTACTTC. Protein sequence: CASSQGAGGQETQYF.